This TCR beta chain was sequenced in a study of cytomegalovirus exposure and HLA in healthy donors. Trimming pared 5 bases from V and 4 bases from J, leaving 15 bases between. The CDR3 sequence is 14 residues long. The germline V gene encodes CDR1 SGHVS and CDR2 FQNEAQ. Concerning this clone itself: The antigen is unknown.

PCR was performed using 60 Vbeta and 13 Jbeta primers. Assay: immunoSEQ multiplex PCR; the TCRdb copy retains only in-frame clones and omits some. The sample yields about 92,000 clones, approximately 80% seen once. Study-level points and caveats: Earlier results showed most TCR beta V segments being productive about 87% or about 30% of the time.

The chain couples TRBV7-8 to TRBJ2-7, with D perhaps matching TRBD2 (5 bases). The receptor was derived from a man between 18 and 35 years old in good health and CMV-seronegative. Sequencing used PBMCs. CDR3 residues: CASSRGPTEYEQYF. The CDR3 nucleotides read TGTGCCAGCAGCCGAGGGCCCACGGAGTACGAGCAGTACTTC.